These T cell receptor beta chains were read from a single sample in a study of cytotoxic CD8 clonotypes in ibrutinib-treated CLL. Here immunoSEQ multiplex PCR was the method, and the copy in TCRdb shows in-frame clones only, minus some. The data contain some 93,000 clones, 60% to 80% of them singletons. The specimen was PBMCs, collected after 12 months of ibrutinib treatment. All receptors derive from a human donor with chronic lymphocytic leukemia. Each CDR3 is given without its conserved first and last residue.

>TRBV7-2|TRBJ2-2
ASSLARGGLPGELF
>TRBV5-1|TRBJ2-7
ASSDRTGPYEQY
>TRBV28|TRBJ2-7
ASSSTLGDRGLKQY
>TRBV7-9|TRBJ1-2
ASSVTGNYGYT
>TRBV7-2|TRBJ2-4
ASSFGVAKNIQY
>TRBV4-1|TRBJ2-3
ASSQDQSTDTQY
>TRBV5-4|TRBJ2-5
ASSGEGARVTQY
>TRBV5-4|TRBJ2-2
ASSFTGSGTGELF
>TRBV30|TRBJ2-7
AWSLGRKY
>TRBV5-4|TRBJ2-5
ASSRTGVKTQY
>TRBV6-6|TRBJ2-5
ASSYSSTGQTQY
>TRBV5-1|TRBJ1-6
ASSLGINSPLH
>TRBV5-1|TRBJ2-7
ASSLGPAMGTYEQY
>TRBV6-6|TRBJ2-1
ASSYRSGDYNEQF
>TRBV10-3|TRBJ1-6
AISPGQGVGSPLH
>TRBV30|TRBJ1-2
AWSLAGAYGYT
>TRBV7-8|TRBJ1-2
ASSLEGQIYGYT
>TRBV12-5|TRBJ2-1
ASGLPDRGGMEQF
>TRBV11-3|TRBJ2-3
ASSFLSPGGTDTQY
>TRBV2|TRBJ2-3
ASRRTGGLTDTQY
>TRBV7-3|TRBJ2-1
ASSSGGGPDEQF
>TRBV7-6|TRBJ2-5
ASSHHEDRESLKKETQY
>TRBV6-5|TRBJ2-1
AVGGSSYNEQF
>TRBV7-2|TRBJ2-1
ASSIGGAARNEQF
>TRBV10-3|TRBJ2-1
AISEPGLVNEQF
>TRBV25-1|TRBJ1-3
ASSEGGGNTIY
>TRBV7-3|TRBJ1-2
ASSPGSSNYGYT
>TRBV21-1|TRBJ2-7
ASSTPHRQPAYEQY
>TRBV30|TRBJ2-4
AWSEGRRIQY
>TRBV27|TRBJ1-5
ASLHQPQH
>TRBV7-2|TRBJ2-1
ASSSGGDRRTHEQF
>TRBV4-3|TRBJ1-5
ASSQNKGNQPQH
>TRBV19|TRBJ1-5
ASSIDGLSDRDYQPQH
>TRBV6-5|TRBJ1-6
ASKRDPNSPLH
>TRBV5-1|TRBJ2-3
ASSFRDTQY